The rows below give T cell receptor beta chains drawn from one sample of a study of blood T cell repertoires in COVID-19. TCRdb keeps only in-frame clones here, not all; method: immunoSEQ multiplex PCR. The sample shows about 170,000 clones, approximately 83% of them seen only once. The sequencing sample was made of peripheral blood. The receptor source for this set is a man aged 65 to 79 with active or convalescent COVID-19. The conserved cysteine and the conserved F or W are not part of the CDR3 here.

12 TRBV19 ASSWGQGGEKLF
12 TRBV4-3 ASSHLEPPGELF
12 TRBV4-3 ASSLRTSNTEAF
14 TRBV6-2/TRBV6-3 ASSYRPRGDTGELF
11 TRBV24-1 ATSDSGISGYT
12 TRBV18 ASSPRGGFYEQY
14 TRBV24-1 ATSDSSGRDYNEQF
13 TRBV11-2 ASSQLGGDGNTIY
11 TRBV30 AWKTGAPGEAF
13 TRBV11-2 ASSPGTGVTYEQY
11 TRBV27 ASSSRTGYGYT
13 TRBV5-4 ASSLESSGGGEQY
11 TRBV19 ASRGERRTAYT
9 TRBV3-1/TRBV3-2 ASSQVDEQF
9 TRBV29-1 SVFRGGTQY
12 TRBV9 ASSPSRSRRGYT